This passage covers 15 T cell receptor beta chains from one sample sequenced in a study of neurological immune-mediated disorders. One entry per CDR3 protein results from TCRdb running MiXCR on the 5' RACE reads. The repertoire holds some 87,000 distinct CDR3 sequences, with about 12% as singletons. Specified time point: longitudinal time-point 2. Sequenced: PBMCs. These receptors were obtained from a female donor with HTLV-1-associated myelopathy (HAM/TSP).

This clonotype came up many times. The CDR3 sequence is CASSLRGISTGELFF. The CDR3 nucleotides are TGCGCCAGCAGCCTCCGAGGAATAAGCACCGGGGAGCTGTTTTTT. The V gene is TRBV5-1, the J gene TRBJ2-2; D not certain. The CDR3 has 15 residues. Germline V lookup: CDR1 SGHRS, CDR2 YFSETQ. V was pared by 4 bases and J by 4 bases, with 14 bases between.

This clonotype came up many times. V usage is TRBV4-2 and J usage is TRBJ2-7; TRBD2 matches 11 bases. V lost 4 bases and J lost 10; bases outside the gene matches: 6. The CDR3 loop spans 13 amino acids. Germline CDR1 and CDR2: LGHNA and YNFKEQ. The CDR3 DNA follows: TGTGCCAGCAGCCTAGTGACTAGCGGGGCCCAGTACTTC. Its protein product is CASSLVTSGAQYF.

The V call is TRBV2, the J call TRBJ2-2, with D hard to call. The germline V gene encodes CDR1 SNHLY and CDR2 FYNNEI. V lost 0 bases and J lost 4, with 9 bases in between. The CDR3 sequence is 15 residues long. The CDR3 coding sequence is TGTGCCAGCAGTGAAGCTTGGGGTGGCACCGGGGAGCTGTTTTTT. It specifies CASSEAWGGTGELFF.

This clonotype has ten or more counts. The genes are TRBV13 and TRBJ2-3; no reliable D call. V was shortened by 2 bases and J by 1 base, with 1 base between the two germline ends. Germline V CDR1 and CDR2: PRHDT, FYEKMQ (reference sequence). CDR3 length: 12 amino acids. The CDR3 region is CASSLRTDTQYF. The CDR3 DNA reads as TGTGCCAGCAGCTTACGCACAGATACGCAGTATTTT.

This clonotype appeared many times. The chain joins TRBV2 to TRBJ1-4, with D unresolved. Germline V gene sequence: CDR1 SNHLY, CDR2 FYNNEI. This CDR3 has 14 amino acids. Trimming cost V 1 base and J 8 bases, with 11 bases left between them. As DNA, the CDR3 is TGTGCCAGCAGTGAAGGGGTCGTTGGGGAAAAACTGTTTTTT. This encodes CASSEGVVGEKLFF.

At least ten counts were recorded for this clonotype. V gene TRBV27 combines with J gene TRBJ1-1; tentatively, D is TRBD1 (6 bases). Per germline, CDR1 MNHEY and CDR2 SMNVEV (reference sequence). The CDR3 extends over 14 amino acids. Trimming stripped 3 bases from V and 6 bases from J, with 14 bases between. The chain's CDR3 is CASSFRGRSPEAFF. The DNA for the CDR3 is TGTGCCAGCAGTTTCCGGGGGCGAAGTCCTGAAGCTTTCTTT.

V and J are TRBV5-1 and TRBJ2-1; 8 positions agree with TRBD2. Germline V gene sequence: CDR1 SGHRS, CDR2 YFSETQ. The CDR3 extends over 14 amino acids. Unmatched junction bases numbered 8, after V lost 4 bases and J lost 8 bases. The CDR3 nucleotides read TGCGCCAGCAGCCCGGGACTAGTTAGCCATGAGCAGTTCTTC. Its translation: CASSPGLVSHEQFF.

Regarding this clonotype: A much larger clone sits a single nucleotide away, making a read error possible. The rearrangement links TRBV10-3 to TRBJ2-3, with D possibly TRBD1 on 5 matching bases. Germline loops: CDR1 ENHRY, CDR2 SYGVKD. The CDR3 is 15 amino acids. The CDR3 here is CATRARDSHTDTHYF. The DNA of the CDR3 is TGTGCCACACGGGCGCGCGACAGTCACACAGATACGCATTATTTT.

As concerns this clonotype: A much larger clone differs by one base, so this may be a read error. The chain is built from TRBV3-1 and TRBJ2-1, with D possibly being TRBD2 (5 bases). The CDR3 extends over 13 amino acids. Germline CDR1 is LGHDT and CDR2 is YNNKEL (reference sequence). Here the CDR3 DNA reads TGTACCAGCAGCGTACGTGGGCGGGCGGAGCAGTTCTTC. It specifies CTSSVRGRAEQFF.

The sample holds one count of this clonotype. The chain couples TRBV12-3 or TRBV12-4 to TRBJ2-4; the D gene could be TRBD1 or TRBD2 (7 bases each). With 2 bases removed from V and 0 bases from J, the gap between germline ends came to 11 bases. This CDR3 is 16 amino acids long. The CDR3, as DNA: TGTGCCAGCAGTTTACAGGGGGGGATAGCCAAAAACATTCAGTACTTC. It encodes CASSLQGGIAKNIQYF.

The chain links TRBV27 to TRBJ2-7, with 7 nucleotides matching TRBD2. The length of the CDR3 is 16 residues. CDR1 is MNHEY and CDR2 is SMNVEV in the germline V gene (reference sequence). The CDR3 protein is CAITPLGGARSYEQYF. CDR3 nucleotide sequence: TGTGCTATCACTCCCCTGGGAGGGGCCCGCTCCTACGAGCAGTACTTC.

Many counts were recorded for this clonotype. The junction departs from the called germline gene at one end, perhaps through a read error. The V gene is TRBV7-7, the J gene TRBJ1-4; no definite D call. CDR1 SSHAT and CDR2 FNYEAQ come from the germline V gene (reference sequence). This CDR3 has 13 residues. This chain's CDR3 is CASSPSELGHLHF. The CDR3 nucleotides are TGTGCCAGCAGCCCCTCCGAGTTGGGCCATTTACATTTT.

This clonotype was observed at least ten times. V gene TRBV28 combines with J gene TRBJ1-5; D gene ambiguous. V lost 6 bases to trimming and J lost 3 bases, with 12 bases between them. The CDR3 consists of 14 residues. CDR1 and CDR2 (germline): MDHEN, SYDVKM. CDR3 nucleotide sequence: TGTGCCAGCAGAGCGCCATCGAACAATCAGCCCCAGCATTTT. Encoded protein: CASRAPSNNQPQHF.

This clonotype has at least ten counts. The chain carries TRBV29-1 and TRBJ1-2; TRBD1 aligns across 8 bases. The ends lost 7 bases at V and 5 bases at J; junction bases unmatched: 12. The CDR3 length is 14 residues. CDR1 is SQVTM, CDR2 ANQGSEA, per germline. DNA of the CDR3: TGCAGCGCTCGCGGACAGGGAGGGAATTATGGCTACACCTTC. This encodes CSARGQGGNYGYTF.

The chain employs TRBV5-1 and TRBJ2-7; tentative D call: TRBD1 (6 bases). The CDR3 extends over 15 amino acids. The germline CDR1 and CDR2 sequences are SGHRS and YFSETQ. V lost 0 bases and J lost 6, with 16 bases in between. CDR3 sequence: CASSLEARGYGEQYF. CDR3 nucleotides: TGCGCCAGCAGCTTGGAGGCCAGGGGATATGGCGAGCAGTACTTC.